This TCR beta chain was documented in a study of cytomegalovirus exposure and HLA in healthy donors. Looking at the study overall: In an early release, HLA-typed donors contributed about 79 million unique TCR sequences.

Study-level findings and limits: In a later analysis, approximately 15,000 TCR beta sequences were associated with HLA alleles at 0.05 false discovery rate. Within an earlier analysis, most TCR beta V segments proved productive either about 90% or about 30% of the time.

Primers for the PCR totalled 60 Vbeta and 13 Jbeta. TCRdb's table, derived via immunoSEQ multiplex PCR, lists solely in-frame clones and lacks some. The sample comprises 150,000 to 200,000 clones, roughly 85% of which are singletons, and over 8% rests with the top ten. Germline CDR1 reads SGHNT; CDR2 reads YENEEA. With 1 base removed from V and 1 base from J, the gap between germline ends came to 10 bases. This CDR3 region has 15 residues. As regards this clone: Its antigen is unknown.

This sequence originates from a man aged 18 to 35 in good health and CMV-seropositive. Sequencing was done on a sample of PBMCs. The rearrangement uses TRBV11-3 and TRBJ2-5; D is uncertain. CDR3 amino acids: CASSLGRQSQETQYF. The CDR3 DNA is TGTGCCAGCAGCTTAGGACGACAAAGCCAAGAGACCCAGTACTTC.